What follows are 27 T cell receptor beta chains derived from one specimen sequenced in a study of shared clonotypes between healthy human individuals. Sequenced by immunoSEQ multiplex PCR; TCRdb stores in-frame clones only, minus some. Found here are around 2,000,000 clones, roughly 94% of them singletons; the top ten hold 0.13%. The sample consisted of naive CD4+ T cells sorted from blood. Subset given: CD45RA+ positively selected. These receptors all stem from a man between 18 and 35 years old in good health.

This chain joins TRBV7-8 and TRBJ1-5; D is unresolved. CDR1 and CDR2 from the germline V gene are SGHVS and FQNEAQ. Trimming pared 5 bases from V and 4 bases from J, leaving 15 bases between. The CDR3 covers 15 residues. CDR3 sequence (DNA): TGTGCCAGCAGCGACCCCGGTTCGGGAAATCAGCCCCAGCATTTT. It yields the protein CASSDPGSGNQPQHF.

The rearrangement links TRBV19 to TRBJ1-5; D remains unclear. V was shortened by 10 bases and J by 2 bases, with 9 bases between the two germline ends. The germline CDR1 and CDR2 sequences are LNHDA and SQIVND (reference sequence). There are 12 residues in the CDR3. The CDR3 loop reads CATTEGNQPQHF. The CDR3 coding sequence is TGTGCCACTACAGAGGGCAATCAGCCCCAGCATTTT.

The chain has TRBV10-3 and TRBJ2-5; D not certain. The CDR3 covers 13 residues. CDR1 and CDR2 from the germline V gene are ENHRY and SYGVKD. V was pared by 5 bases and J by 1 base, with 8 bases between. The CDR3 sequence: CAISNKGQETQYF. In DNA form, the CDR3 reads TGTGCCATCAGTAACAAGGGCCAAGAGACCCAGTACTTC.

The chain couples TRBV10-3 to TRBJ2-1, with TRBD2 identical over 11 bases. The CDR3 has 16 amino acids. Germline V gene sequence: CDR1 ENHRY, CDR2 SYGVKD. The junction had 10 bases not matched to a gene; V was cut back by 0 bases and J by 12 bases. CDR3 sequence reads: CAISESIPSGGLGQFF. CDR3 DNA: TGTGCCATCAGTGAGTCGATTCCTAGCGGGGGGTTAGGGCAGTTCTTC.

CDR3 in DNA: TGTGCCAGCAGCTTGGGACAGGGCCTCCAAGAGACCCAGTACTTC. This gives the protein CASSLGQGLQETQYF. The genes are TRBV5-6 and TRBJ2-5, with TRBD1 matching over 7 bases. V dropped 0 bases and J dropped 1; count of bases not matched to a gene: 3. CDR3 length: 15 residues. Germline assignment: CDR1 SGHDT and CDR2 YYEEEE.

The chain combines TRBV5-6 with TRBJ1-5; D gene ambiguous. Trimming removed 4 bases from V and 4 bases from J, with 3 bases in between. Germline V CDR1 and CDR2: SGHDT, YYEEEE. CDR3 length: 11 amino acids. DNA of the CDR3: TGTGCCAGCAGCCGAAATCAGCCCCAGCATTTT. Translation gives CASSRNQPQHF.

This clone has just one count. This chain links TRBV6-1 with TRBJ1-4; TRBD1 agrees at 8 bases. Per the germline V gene, CDR1 is MNHNS and CDR2 is SASEGT. After removal of 8 bases from V and 7 bases from J, the junction contained 6 bases not matched to a gene. This CDR3 is built from 13 residues. This chain's CDR3 is CASLTGGLEKLFF. In DNA, the CDR3 is TGTGCCAGCCTAACAGGGGGGCTTGAAAAACTGTTTTTT.

V and J are TRBV28 and TRBJ1-3, with D maybe TRBD1 (5 bases). CDR1 is MDHEN and CDR2 is SYDVKM in the germline V gene. Trimming took 10 bases from V and 3 from J, leaving 19 bases between them. This CDR3 has 15 amino acids. CDR3: CATTAPAGVGNTIYF. CDR3 nucleotide sequence: TGTGCCACCACCGCCCCGGCGGGGGTTGGAAACACCATATATTTT.

As for this clone: Other DNA variants within this sample encode the same CDR3. V and J are TRBV10-3 and TRBJ1-4; the D gene is possibly TRBD1 (5 bases). Per germline, CDR1 ENHRY and CDR2 SYGVKD. Trimming removed 3 bases from V and 3 bases from J, with 8 bases in between. CDR3 length: 14 residues. In nucleotides, the CDR3 is TGTGCCATCAGTGACTCGGGGGCTAATGAAAAACTGTTTTTT. Encoded protein: CAISDSGANEKLFF.

This clone was detected only once. The chain is built from TRBV6-5 and TRBJ2-7; 10 bases align to TRBD1. J was trimmed by 7 bases and V by 10 bases; bases with no gene match: 7. The germline V gene encodes CDR1 MNHEY and CDR2 SVGAGI. This CDR3 is 12 amino acids long. Written as DNA, the CDR3 is TGTGCCATTGGTGACAGGGGGCAGGAGCAGTACTTC. Protein: CAIGDRGQEQYF.

The chain combines TRBV6-1 with TRBJ1-1; tentative D call: TRBD1 (6 bases). V lost 7 bases to trimming and J lost 5 bases, with 20 bases between them. Germline CDR1 reads MNHNS; CDR2 reads SASEGT. This CDR3 contains 15 residues. The CDR3 nucleotides read TGTGCCAGCATAGAAAGGGGGGAAGGGAAGACTGAAGCTTTCTTT. It translates to CASIERGEGKTEAFF.

Regarding this clone: Sequence at one end of the junction differs from germline and may be a read error. This chain connects TRBV7-7 to TRBJ2-1; the D gene is possibly TRBD2 (6 bases). The germline CDR1 and CDR2 sequences are SSHAT and FNYEAQ (reference sequence). The CDR3 loop spans 14 amino acids. Written as DNA, the CDR3 is TGTGCTAGCAGTCCAAACCCGACTAGCAATGAGCAGTTCTTC. This gives the protein CASSPNPTSNEQFF.

The chain joins TRBV6-5 to TRBJ1-2, with D perhaps TRBD1 (6 bases). Germline CDR1 reads MNHEY; CDR2 reads SVGAGI. The CDR3 spans 12 residues. V was shortened by 4 bases and J by 13 bases, with 16 bases between the two germline ends. The CDR3 DNA reads as TGTGCCAGCAGTTTGACAGGAGTGGGTCCCACCTTC. Protein sequence: CASSLTGVGPTF.

In the case of this clone: Given a much more abundant clone one base away, this may be a read error. The chain is built from TRBV7-6 and TRBJ2-7; 7 bases are shared with TRBD1. With V trimmed by 1 base and J by 6 bases, 6 bases remained unmatched. This CDR3 is built from 14 residues. Per germline, CDR1 SGHVS and CDR2 FNYEAQ. The CDR3 here is CASSLEGTGAEQYF. The CDR3 DNA is TGTGCCAGCAGCTTAGAAGGAACAGGGGCCGAGCAGTACTTC.

The chain uses TRBV10-2 and TRBJ2-7, with a weak D call TRBD2 (5 bases). Per the germline V gene, CDR1 is WSHSY and CDR2 is SAAADI. The germline V and J ends were trimmed by 0 bases and 3 bases, with 12 bases remaining between them. The CDR3 length is 15 residues. CDR3 protein: CASSESSETFYEQYF. CDR3 sequence (DNA): TGCGCCAGCAGTGAGTCTAGCGAGACCTTCTACGAGCAGTACTTC.

As for this clone: The sample carries other DNA sequences with the same CDR3. V and J are TRBV5-1 and TRBJ2-7; perhaps TRBD1 as D (5 bases). CDR3 size: 14 residues. V lost 0 bases and J 2 bases, leaving 9 bases between the germline ends. The germline CDR1 and CDR2 sequences are SGHRS and YFSETQ. For the CDR3, the DNA is TGCGCCAGCAGCTTGGGGCAGGGTGCCTACGAGCAGTACTTC. The encoded protein is CASSLGQGAYEQYF.

The V and J genes are TRBV6-1 and TRBJ2-7; perhaps D is TRBD1 or TRBD2 (5 bases each). Germline CDR1 is MNHNS and CDR2 is SASEGT. Trimming removed 8 bases at V and 2 bases at J, with 10 bases between. The CDR3 runs to 12 residues. The CDR3 here is CASWGPPYEQYF. DNA for the CDR3: TGTGCCAGCTGGGGACCGCCCTACGAGCAGTACTTC.

About this clone: This sample also contains other DNA sequences that code for the same CDR3. This chain connects TRBV5-1 to TRBJ2-2, with a possible D match to TRBD1 (5 bases). CDR3 size: 15 residues. V was trimmed by 0 bases and J by 1 base, leaving 7 bases between them. Germline assignment: CDR1 SGHRS and CDR2 YFSETQ. The CDR3 sequence: CASSLDRRNTGELFF. Written as DNA, the CDR3 is TGCGCCAGCAGCTTGGACAGGAGGAACACCGGGGAGCTGTTTTTT.

The V and J genes are TRBV11-3 and TRBJ2-1, with 9 bases that match TRBD1. The V gene end was trimmed by 5 bases and the J gene end by 8 bases; junction bases not matched to a gene: 7. CDR3 length: 14 amino acids. Germline-derived CDR1 and CDR2 are SGHNT and YENEEA. The CDR3 reads CASSPRQGGDEQFF. DNA for the CDR3: TGTGCCAGCAGCCCCAGACAGGGGGGCGATGAGCAGTTCTTC.

The CDR3 DNA reads TGTGCCTGGAGTAGACAGGTTCTCGATGAAAAACTGTTTTTT. It codes for CAWSRQVLDEKLFF. This chain links TRBV30 with TRBJ1-4; D may be TRBD1 (6 bases). Trimming pared 2 bases from V and 6 bases from J, leaving 13 bases between. From germline, CDR1 is GTSNPN and CDR2 SVGIG (reference sequence). The CDR3 sequence is 14 residues long.

This clone appeared many times. The same CDR3 is also encoded by other DNA sequences in this sample. V gene TRBV6-1 combines with J gene TRBJ2-7, with D perhaps TRBD1 or TRBD2 (6 bases each). Germline V gene data show CDR1 as MNHNS and CDR2 as SASEGT. This CDR3 is 14 amino acids long. V was shortened by 6 bases and J by 1 base, with 13 bases between the two germline ends. CDR3 coding DNA: TGTGCCAGCAGGGGCGGGACACCTTCCTACGAGCAGTACTTC. It is translated as CASRGGTPSYEQYF.

The chain employs TRBV5-5 and TRBJ1-5, with TRBD1 as a possible D gene (6 bases). CDR1 is SGHKS and CDR2 is YYEKEE in the germline V gene (reference sequence). The CDR3 sequence is 15 residues long. V lost 4 bases and J 2 bases, leaving 13 bases between the germline ends. CDR3 nucleotide sequence: TGTGCCAGCAGCGAAGTAGGGGGTCGCAATCAGCCCCAGCATTTT. Its protein is CASSEVGGRNQPQHF.

The chain is built from TRBV25-1 and TRBJ1-4, with 7 bases that match TRBD1. Per germline, CDR1 MGHDK and CDR2 SYGVNS. J was trimmed by 8 bases and V by 6 bases; bases with no gene match: 9. This CDR3 is 14 amino acids long. The CDR3 DNA follows: TGTGCCAGCAGCGTGACAGGGTCGGACGAAAAACTGTTTTTT. The encoded protein is CASSVTGSDEKLFF.

V is TRBV10-1 and J is TRBJ2-1; 8 nucleotides align to TRBD2. CDR3 length: 13 amino acids. Trimming removed 3 bases from V and 8 bases from J; junction bases left unmatched: 3. Germline V gene lookup returns CDR1 WNHNN and CDR2 SYGVQD (reference sequence). Here the CDR3 reads CASSDGGADEQFF. The DNA for the CDR3 is TGCGCCAGCAGTGACGGGGGGGCGGATGAGCAGTTCTTC.

The CDR3 DNA reads TGTGCCAGCAGCTTCCAAGGGGAGACTAATGAAAAACTGTTTTTT. It codes for CASSFQGETNEKLFF. The chain links TRBV11-2 to TRBJ1-4, with TRBD1 as a possible D gene (5 bases). Looked up from germline, CDR1 is SGHAT and CDR2 is FQNNGV. The CDR3 is made up of 15 amino acids. Between the trimmed V and J ends, which lost 3 bases and 2 bases, there was a span of 10 bases.

This chain connects TRBV9 to TRBJ2-6, with 10 bases fitting TRBD2. This CDR3 comprises 18 residues. The ends lost 1 base at V and 1 base at J; junction bases unmatched: 5. Germline loops: CDR1 SGDLS, CDR2 YYNGEE. This CDR3 reads CASSVLPGLASGANVLTF. CDR3 coding DNA: TGTGCCAGCAGCGTACTCCCGGGACTAGCGTCTGGGGCCAACGTCCTGACTTTC. Filled out from reference TRBV9 and TRBJ2-6, the complete variable domain reads DSGVTQTPKHLITATGQRVTLRCSPRSGDLSVYWYQQSLDQGLQFLIQYYNGEERAKGNILERFSAQQFPDLHSELNLSSLELGDSALYFCASSVLPGLASGANVLTFGAGSRLTVL.

V and J are TRBV5-1 and TRBJ2-5; 10 bases align to TRBD2. Per germline, CDR1 SGHRS and CDR2 YFSETQ. This CDR3 is built from 15 residues. V was clipped by 5 bases and J by 5 bases; unmatched bases: 9. The DNA for the CDR3 is TGCGCCAGCAGGGTAGCGGGAGGAAAGCGGGAGACCCAGTACTTC. Translation: CASRVAGGKRETQYF.